This T cell receptor beta chain was observed in a study of blood T cell repertoires in COVID-19. Study at large: Material from acute and convalescent COVID-19 was sourced from the United States, Italy and Spain. Sources were T cells, B-cell-depleted T cells, or PBMCs; the material itself was cDNA or gDNA.

Methods used by the authors: Counts of nucleated cells, estimated from reference gene primer amplification, were obtained. Libraries were prepared by immunoSEQ multiplex PCR; TCRdb keeps only in-frame clonotypes and omits some of them. V and J calls and clone size are those listed in that table; D and trimming were worked out from the DNA. The sample consists of about 16,000 clones, more than 75% of them appearing once. This CDR3 has 14 residues. V was trimmed by 8 bases and J by 6 bases, leaving 19 bases between them. Per germline, CDR1 SNHLY and CDR2 FYNNEI. The clonotype was recovered from a human donor in a cohort sampled during active COVID-19. This chain links TRBV2 with TRBJ1-1; D unresolved. Material: peripheral blood. CDR3 amino acids: CASVRAGTRPEAFF. The CDR3 nucleotides are TGTGCCAGCGTTCGGGCGGGTACGAGGCCTGAAGCTTTCTTT.